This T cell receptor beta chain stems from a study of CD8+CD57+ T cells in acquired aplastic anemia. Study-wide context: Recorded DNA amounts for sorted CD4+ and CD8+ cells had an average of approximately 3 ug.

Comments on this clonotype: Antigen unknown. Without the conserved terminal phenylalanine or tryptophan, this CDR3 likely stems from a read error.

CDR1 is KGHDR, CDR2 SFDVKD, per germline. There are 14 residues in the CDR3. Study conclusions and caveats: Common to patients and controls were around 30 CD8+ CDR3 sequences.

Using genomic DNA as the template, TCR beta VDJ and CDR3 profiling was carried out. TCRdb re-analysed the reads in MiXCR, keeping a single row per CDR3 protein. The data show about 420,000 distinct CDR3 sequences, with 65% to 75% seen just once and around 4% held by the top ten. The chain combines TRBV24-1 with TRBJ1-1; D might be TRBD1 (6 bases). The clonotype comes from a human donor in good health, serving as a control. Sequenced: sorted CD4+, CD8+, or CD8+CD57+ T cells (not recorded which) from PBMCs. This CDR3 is CATSERLGGTGAFL. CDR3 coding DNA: TGTGCCACCAGTGAGCGATTGGGGGGCACTGGAGCTTTCCTT.